The 28 T cell receptor beta chains listed next were all sequenced from one sample in a study of blood T cell repertoires in COVID-19. Assay used: immunoSEQ multiplex PCR; TCRdb lists only in-frame clones, some missing. Here the sample spans 200,000 to 300,000 clones, approximately 86% being singletons. The sample taken for sequencing was PBMCs or T cells enriched from blood (not recorded which). The receptor set was obtained from a woman aged 40 to 50 with acute COVID-19.

The chain joins TRBV7-9 to TRBJ1-4, with D possibly TRBD1 on 6 matching bases. The CDR3 totals 16 residues. Germline V lookup: CDR1 SEHNR, CDR2 FQNEAQ (reference sequence). Between the trimmed V and J ends, which lost 4 bases and 3 bases, there was a span of 15 bases. The CDR3 region is CASSSALTGANEKLFF. The CDR3 DNA sequence: TGTGCCAGCAGCTCAGCGTTGACAGGAGCTAATGAAAAACTGTTTTTT.

The rearrangement joins TRBV5-5 to TRBJ2-2; TRBD2 matches at 10 bases. Germline V gives CDR1 SGHKS, CDR2 YYEKEE (reference sequence). Trimming took 4 bases from V and 3 from J; bases not matched to a gene: 6. CDR3 size: 16 residues. CDR3 nucleotide sequence: TGTGCCAGCAGCACCGGGCTAGCGGGGGACACCGGGGAGCTGTTTTTT. This encodes CASSTGLAGDTGELFF. Full variable domain (rest looked up from reference TRBV5-5 and TRBJ2-2): DAGVTQSPTHLIKTRGQQVTLRCSPISGHKSVSWYQQVLGQGPQFIFQYYEKEERGRGNFPDRFSARQFPNYSSELNVNALLLGDSALYLCASSTGLAGDTGELFFGEGSRLTVL.

The rearrangement uses TRBV10-2 and TRBJ2-2, with D uncertain. This CDR3 spans 14 amino acids. Germline CDR1 is WSHSY and CDR2 is SAAADI. Trimming removed 6 bases at V and 0 bases at J, with 8 bases between. In DNA form, the CDR3 reads TGCGCCAGCAGACTCGGAGCGAACACCGGGGAGCTGTTTTTT. Encoded protein: CASRLGANTGELFF.

This chain links TRBV5-1 with TRBJ2-5; 7 nucleotides align to TRBD1. The germline CDR1 and CDR2 sequences are SGHRS and YFSETQ. The junction had 11 bases not matched to a gene; V was cut back by 4 bases and J by 5 bases. This CDR3 is 15 amino acids long. CDR3 protein: CASSGTTGFGETQYF. For the CDR3, the DNA is TGCGCCAGCAGCGGAACGACAGGGTTCGGGGAGACCCAGTACTTC.

This sequence joins TRBV27 and TRBJ2-3; weak D call: TRBD1 (5 bases). Trimming pared 6 bases from V and 0 bases from J, leaving 16 bases between. The germline gives CDR1 MNHEY, CDR2 SMNVEV (reference sequence). This CDR3 is 16 amino acids long. The CDR3 region is CASRRHQGTSTDTQYF. CDR3 in DNA: TGTGCCAGCAGGCGACACCAGGGAACTAGCACAGATACGCAGTATTTT.

The V call is TRBV6-5, the J call TRBJ1-6, with D perhaps TRBD1 (6 bases). The V and J ends lost 5 bases and 9 bases respectively, with 17 bases between them. The CDR3 totals 15 residues. Per the germline V gene, CDR1 is MNHEY and CDR2 is SVGAGI. The CDR3 sequence: CASSTSTGNSSPLHF. The CDR3 nucleotides are TGTGCCAGCAGTACAAGCACAGGGAATAGTTCACCCCTCCACTTT.

The chain recombines TRBV7-2 with TRBJ2-5; D perhaps matches TRBD2 (6 bases). CDR1 and CDR2 from the germline V gene are SGHTA and FQGNSA. This CDR3 is built from 15 residues. Trimming left V 4 bases short and J 5 bases short, with 17 bases between. CDR3 protein: CASSSPSGLAETQYF. The CDR3 bases are TGTGCCAGCAGCTCCCCCTCGGGACTCGCTGAGACCCAGTACTTC.

This clone was seen a single time. The chain recombines TRBV28 with TRBJ2-5; D remains ambiguous. CDR3 length: 15 residues. Germline V gives CDR1 MDHEN, CDR2 SYDVKM. Trimming cost V 7 bases and J 1 base, with 16 bases left between them. The CDR3 sequence is CASTKRDILQETQYF. CDR3 sequence (DNA): TGTGCCAGCACCAAGAGAGACATTCTCCAAGAGACCCAGTACTTC.

The J gene is TRBJ1-1, the V gene TRBV19; the match to TRBD1 covers 9 bases. The CDR3 runs 12 residues. V lost 4 bases, J lost 10 bases, and 4 bases stayed unmatched. Germline V CDR1 and CDR2: LNHDA, SQIVND (reference sequence). The CDR3 DNA reads TGTGCCAGTAGTACAAGGACAGGGGTAGCTTTCTTT. This codes for CASSTRTGVAFF.

The chain couples TRBV15 to TRBJ1-5; no reliable D call. The germline V gene has CDR1 LNHNV and CDR2 YYDKDF (reference sequence). The CDR3 runs to 14 residues. Trimming removed 1 base from V and 5 bases from J, with 9 bases in between. The CDR3 nucleotides are TGTGCCACCAGCAGAGTAAGGGAGGATCAGCCCCAGCATTTT. Translation gives CATSRVREDQPQHF.

DNA of the CDR3: TGTGCCAGCAGTGAACTAGCGGGCCCTGCGCAGTTCTTC. Residues: CASSELAGPAQFF. V is TRBV6-1 and J is TRBJ2-1; 8 bases line up with TRBD2. The CDR3 runs to 13 residues. J gave up 12 bases and V 2 bases, and 6 bases lay outside the gene matches. Per the germline V gene, CDR1 is MNHNS and CDR2 is SASEGT.

The genes are TRBV24-1 and TRBJ2-1, with 12 bases lining up with TRBD2. J gave up 12 bases and V 3 bases, and 5 bases lay outside the gene matches. This CDR3 comprises 14 residues. Germline lookup yields CDR1 KGHDR and CDR2 SFDVKD. CDR3 sequence reads: CATSDVGLAGWQFF. For the CDR3, the DNA is TGTGCCACCAGTGATGTAGGACTAGCGGGATGGCAGTTCTTC.

This chain uses TRBV12-3 or TRBV12-4 with TRBJ1-2, with a weak D call TRBD1 (6 bases). The CDR3 contains 13 residues. V was pared by 6 bases and J by 8 bases, with 16 bases between. The CDR3 coding sequence is TGTGCCAGCAGACGTCCGGGTCAGGGGGGCTACACCTTC. It yields the protein CASRRPGQGGYTF.

V and J are TRBV19 and TRBJ1-2; no firm D call. V gave up 6 bases and J gave up 8 bases, with 10 bases separating them. CDR1 is LNHDA and CDR2 is SQIVND in the germline V gene (reference sequence). There are 11 residues in the CDR3. The chain's CDR3 is CASREGVGYTF. CDR3 sequence (DNA): TGTGCCAGTAGGGAGGGAGTCGGCTACACCTTC.

The chain recombines TRBV13 with TRBJ2-1, with D perhaps matching TRBD1 (6 bases). CDR3 length equals 13 residues. V gave up 1 base and J gave up 9 bases, with 10 bases separating them. CDR1 PRHDT and CDR2 FYEKMQ come from the germline V gene (reference sequence). Written as DNA, the CDR3 is TGTGCCAGCAGCTTAGCAGGGGTCGTTGAGCAGTTCTTC. This encodes CASSLAGVVEQFF.

CDR3 coding DNA: TGTGCCAGCAGTTTAGAGGGGGCCCTCTCCTACGAGCAGTACTTC. Protein: CASSLEGALSYEQYF. The chain couples TRBV27 to TRBJ2-7; TRBD1 matches 7 bases. The CDR3 consists of 15 residues. Trimming removed 2 bases from V and 0 bases from J; junction bases left unmatched: 4. CDR1 is MNHEY and CDR2 is SMNVEV in the germline V gene (reference sequence).

The chain couples TRBV15 to TRBJ2-1; no definite D call. Trimming removed 0 bases at V and 9 bases at J, with 6 bases between. From germline, CDR1 is LNHNV and CDR2 YYDKDF (reference sequence). This CDR3 has 12 residues. CDR3 nucleotide sequence: TGTGCCACCAGCAGAGATTTCGGTGAGCAGTTCTTC. Translating it yields CATSRDFGEQFF.

This sequence joins TRBV6-5 and TRBJ2-2, with a weak D call TRBD2 (5 bases). Germline-derived CDR1 and CDR2 are MNHEY and SVGAGI. The CDR3 is 13 residues long. V shed 2 bases and J shed 5 bases, with 6 bases lying between them. CDR3: CASSYRETGELFF. In DNA form, the CDR3 reads TGTGCCAGCAGTTACAGGGAGACCGGGGAGCTGTTTTTT.

This chain uses TRBV12-3 or TRBV12-4 with TRBJ2-7; D is unclear. Trimming stripped 6 bases from V and 6 bases from J, with 12 bases between. The CDR3 length is 12 residues. Written as DNA, the CDR3 is TGTGCCAGCAGCCCGGCTGGGCGCGAGCAGTACTTC. It translates to CASSPAGREQYF.

The V call is TRBV3-1 (or the pseudogene TRBV3-2), the J call TRBJ2-7; 9 bases map to TRBD2. Germline assignment: CDR1 LGHDT and CDR2 YNNKEL (reference sequence). The J segment lost 4 bases and the V segment lost 1 base, leaving 2 bases of the junction unmatched. There are 14 residues in the CDR3. CDR3 coding DNA: TGTGCCAGCAGCCAAGCTAGCGGGAAATACGAGCAGTACTTC. Protein sequence: CASSQASGKYEQYF.

This CDR3 is CASSLDQEEKLFF. In DNA, the CDR3 is TGTGCCAGCAGCTTAGATCAGGAAGAAAAACTGTTTTTT. This chain uses TRBV11-3 with TRBJ1-4; D is undetermined. The CDR3 extends over 13 amino acids. In germline, CDR1 is SGHNT, CDR2 YENEEA. Trimming stripped 0 bases from V and 8 bases from J, with 7 bases between.

The chain carries TRBV19 and TRBJ1-5; no firm D call. V gave up 1 base and J gave up 0 bases, with 19 bases separating them. The V gene's germline CDR1 is LNHDA and CDR2 SQIVND (reference sequence). The CDR3 is made up of 19 amino acids. This CDR3 reads CASSIAAGRKAYSNQPQHF. The CDR3 bases are TGTGCCAGTAGTATAGCGGCCGGGAGGAAGGCGTATAGCAATCAGCCCCAGCATTTT.

This chain connects TRBV7-8 to TRBJ2-1; 8 bases agree with TRBD2. The V and J ends lost 5 bases and 5 bases, in that order; junction bases with no gene match: 5. The length of the CDR3 is 14 residues. The germline gives CDR1 SGHVS, CDR2 FQNEAQ. The CDR3 DNA follows: TGTGCCAGCAGCCGGGGACTAGAGAACAATGAGCAGTTCTTC. This translates into CASSRGLENNEQFF.

This sequence joins TRBV7-9 and TRBJ2-7, with 9 nucleotides matching TRBD1. Germline values: CDR1 SEHNR, CDR2 FQNEAQ (reference sequence). Trimming cost V 1 base and J 3 bases; bases outside gene matches: 7. This CDR3 is 16 amino acids long. The DNA of the CDR3 is TGTGCCAGCAGCTTAGGCACAGGGGGCTACGGCTACGAGCAGTACTTC. Translated, it gives CASSLGTGGYGYEQYF.

The gene calls are TRBV7-8 and TRBJ1-5; 7 bases agree with TRBD1. This CDR3 comprises 15 residues. CDR1 is SGHVS and CDR2 is FQNEAQ in the germline V gene. J gave up 5 bases and V 5 bases, and 9 bases lay outside the gene matches. The CDR3 nucleotides read TGTGCCAGCAGCCCCGAACTTGACAGGGATCAGCCCCAGCATTTT. Its translation: CASSPELDRDQPQHF.

V usage is TRBV25-1 and J usage is TRBJ1-1, with 10 nucleotides matching TRBD1. Trimming removed 8 bases from V and 2 bases from J; junction bases left unmatched: 5. CDR1 and CDR2 (germline): MGHDK, SYGVNS. This CDR3 has 14 residues. The CDR3 DNA is TGTGCCAGCTGGACAGGGGGGTTAAACACTGAAGCTTTCTTT. Its translation: CASWTGGLNTEAFF.

The V call is TRBV25-1, the J call TRBJ2-2, with 12 bases identical to TRBD2. In germline, CDR1 is MGHDK, CDR2 SYGVNS. V dropped 2 bases and J dropped 6; count of bases not matched to a gene: 10. CDR3 length: 18 residues. In DNA, the CDR3 is TGTGCCAGCAGTGAAAAGGGCCTAGCGGGAGGGCCACCCGGGGAGCTGTTTTTT. This sequence encodes CASSEKGLAGGPPGELFF. Full variable domain (missing parts from reference TRBV25-1 and TRBJ2-2): EADIYQTPRYLVIGTGKKITLECSQTMGHDKMYWYQQDPGMELHLIHYSYGVNSTEKGDLSSESTVSRIRTEHFPLTLESARPSHTSQYLCASSEKGLAGGPPGELFFGEGSRLTVL.

J is TRBJ2-5 and V is TRBV11-3; 11 nucleotides agree with TRBD2. With 1 base clipped from V and 5 bases from J, the junction kept 6 bases outside the gene matches. The CDR3 has 16 residues. Per the germline V gene, CDR1 is SGHNT and CDR2 is YENEEA. The CDR3 here is CASSLGKGLAEETQYF. DNA for the CDR3: TGTGCCAGCAGCTTAGGAAAGGGACTAGCGGAGGAGACCCAGTACTTC.